The clone carrying this TCR beta chain came up a few times. TCRdb's table, derived via immunoSEQ multiplex PCR, lists solely in-frame clones and lacks some. The sample contains nearly 9,500 clones, approximately 82% of which appear only once. This sample is drawn from a study of tumor-infiltrating lymphocytes in localized non-small cell lung cancer. This CDR3 has 14 amino acids. Germline CDR1 is SGDLS and CDR2 is YYNGEE. The V end lost 0 bases, the J end lost 0 bases, and 6 bases lay between the germline ends. Sequencing was performed on uninvolved lung tissue not adjacent to the tumor. This sequence joins TRBV9 and TRBJ1-1; D not certain. The TCR comes from a human donor with non-small cell lung cancer. The CDR3 protein is CASSVDLMNTEAFF. The CDR3 bases are TGTGCCAGCAGCGTAGACCTCATGAACACTGAAGCTTTCTTT.